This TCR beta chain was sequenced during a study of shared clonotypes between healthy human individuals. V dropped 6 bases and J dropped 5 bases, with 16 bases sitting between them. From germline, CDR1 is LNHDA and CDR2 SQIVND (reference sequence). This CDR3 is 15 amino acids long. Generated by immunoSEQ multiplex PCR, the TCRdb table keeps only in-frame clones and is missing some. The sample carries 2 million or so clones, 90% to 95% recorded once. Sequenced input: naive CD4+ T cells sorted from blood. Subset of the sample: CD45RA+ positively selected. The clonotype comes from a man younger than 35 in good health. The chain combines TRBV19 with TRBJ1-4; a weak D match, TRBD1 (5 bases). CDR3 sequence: CASSHGTVGNEKLFF. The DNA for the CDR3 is TGTGCCAGTAGCCACGGGACGGTGGGAAATGAAAAACTGTTTTTT.